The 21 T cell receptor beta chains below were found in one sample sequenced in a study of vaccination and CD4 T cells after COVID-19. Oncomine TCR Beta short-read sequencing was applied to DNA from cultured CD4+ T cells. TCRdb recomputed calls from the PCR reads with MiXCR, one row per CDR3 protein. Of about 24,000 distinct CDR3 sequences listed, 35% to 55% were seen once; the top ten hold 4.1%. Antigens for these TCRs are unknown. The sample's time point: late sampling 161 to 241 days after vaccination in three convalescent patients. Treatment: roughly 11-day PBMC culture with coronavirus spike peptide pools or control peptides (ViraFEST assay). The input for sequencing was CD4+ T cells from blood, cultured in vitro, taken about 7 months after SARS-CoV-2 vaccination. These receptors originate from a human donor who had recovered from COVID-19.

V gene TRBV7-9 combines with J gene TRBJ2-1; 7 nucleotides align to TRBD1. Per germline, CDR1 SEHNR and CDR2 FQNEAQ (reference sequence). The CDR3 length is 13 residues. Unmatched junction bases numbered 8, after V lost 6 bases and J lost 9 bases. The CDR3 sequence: CASRVRGGGEQFF. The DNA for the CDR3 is TGTGCCAGCAGAGTAAGAGGGGGCGGTGAGCAGTTCTTC.

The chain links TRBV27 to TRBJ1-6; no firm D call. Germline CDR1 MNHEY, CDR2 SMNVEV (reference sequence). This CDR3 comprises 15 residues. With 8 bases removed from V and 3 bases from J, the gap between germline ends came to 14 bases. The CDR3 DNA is TGTGCCAGCCACGGTCGGGGAATCTATAATTCACCCCTCCACTTT. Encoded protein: CASHGRGIYNSPLHF.

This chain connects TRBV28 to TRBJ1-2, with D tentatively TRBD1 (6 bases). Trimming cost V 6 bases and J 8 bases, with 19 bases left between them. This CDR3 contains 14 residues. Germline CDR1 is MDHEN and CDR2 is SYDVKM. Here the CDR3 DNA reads TGTGCCAGCAGACGGCGCTTACAGGGTAACGGCTACACCTTC. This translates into CASRRRLQGNGYTF.

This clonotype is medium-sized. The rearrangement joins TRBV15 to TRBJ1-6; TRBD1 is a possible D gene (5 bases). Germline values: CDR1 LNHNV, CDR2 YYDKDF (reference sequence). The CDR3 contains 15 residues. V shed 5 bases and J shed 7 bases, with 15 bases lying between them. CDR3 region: CATSPGRLNNSPLHF. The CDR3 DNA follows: TGTGCCACCAGCCCAGGGAGGTTGAACAATTCACCCCTCCACTTT.

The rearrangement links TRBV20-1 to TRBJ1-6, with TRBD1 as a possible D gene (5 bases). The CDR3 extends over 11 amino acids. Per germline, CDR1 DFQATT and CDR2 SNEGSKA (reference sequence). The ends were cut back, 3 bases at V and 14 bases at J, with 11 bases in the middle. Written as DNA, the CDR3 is TGCAGTGCTAGGTGGATAGGGGCCCTCCACTTT. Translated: CSARWIGALHF.

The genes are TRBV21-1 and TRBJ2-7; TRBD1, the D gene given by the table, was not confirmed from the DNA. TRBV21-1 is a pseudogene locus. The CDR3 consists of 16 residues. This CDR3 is CASRLFPPELDYEQYF. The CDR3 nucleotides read TGTGCCAGCCGCTTATTTCCCCCGGAGCTTGACTACGAGCAGTACTTC.

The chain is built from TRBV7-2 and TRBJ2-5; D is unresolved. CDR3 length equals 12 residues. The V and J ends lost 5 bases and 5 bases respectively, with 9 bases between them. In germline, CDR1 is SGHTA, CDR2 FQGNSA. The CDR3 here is CASSPNMETQYF. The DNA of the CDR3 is TGTGCCAGCAGCCCTAATATGGAGACCCAGTACTTC.

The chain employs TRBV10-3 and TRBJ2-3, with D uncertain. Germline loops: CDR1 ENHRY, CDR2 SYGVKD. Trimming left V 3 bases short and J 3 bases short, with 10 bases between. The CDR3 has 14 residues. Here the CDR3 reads CAISESLVTDTQYF. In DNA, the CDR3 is TGTGCCATCAGTGAATCCTTAGTAACAGATACGCAGTATTTT.

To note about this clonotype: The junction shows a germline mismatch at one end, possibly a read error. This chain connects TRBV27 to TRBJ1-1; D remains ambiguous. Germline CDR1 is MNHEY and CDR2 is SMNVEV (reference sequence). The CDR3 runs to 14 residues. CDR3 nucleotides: TGTGCCGGCAGTATAAGACGGGGGAACACTGAAGCTTTCTTT. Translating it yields CAGSIRRGNTEAFF.

CDR3 region: CASSPWGVLGTDTQYF. The CDR3 DNA is TGTGCCAGCAGCCCTTGGGGGGTACTAGGCACAGATACGCAGTATTTT. This chain connects TRBV28 to TRBJ2-3; D is possibly TRBD2 (6 bases). Between the trimmed V and J ends, which lost 6 bases and 1 base, there was a span of 17 bases. The CDR3 runs to 16 residues. In germline, CDR1 is MDHEN, CDR2 SYDVKM.

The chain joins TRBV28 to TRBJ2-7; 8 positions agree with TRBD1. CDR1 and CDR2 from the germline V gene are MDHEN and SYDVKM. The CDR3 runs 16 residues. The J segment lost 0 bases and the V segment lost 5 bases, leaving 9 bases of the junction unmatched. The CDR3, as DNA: TGTGCCAGCAGTGGTCGGGGGACAGGTTACTCCTACGAGCAGTACTTC. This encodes CASSGRGTGYSYEQYF. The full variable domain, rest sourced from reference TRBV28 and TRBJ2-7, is DVKVTQSSRYLVKRTGEKVFLECVQDMDHENMFWYRQDPGLGLRLIYFSYDVKMKEKGDIPEGYSVSREKKERFSLILESASTNQTSMYLCASSGRGTGYSYEQYFGPGTRLTVT.

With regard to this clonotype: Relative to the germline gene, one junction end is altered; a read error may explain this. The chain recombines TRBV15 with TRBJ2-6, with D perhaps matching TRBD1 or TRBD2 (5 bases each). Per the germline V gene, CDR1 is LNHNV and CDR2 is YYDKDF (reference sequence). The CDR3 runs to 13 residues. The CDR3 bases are TGTGCCACCATGAGGTCCGGGGCCAGCGTCCTGACTTTC. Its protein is CATMRSGASVLTF.

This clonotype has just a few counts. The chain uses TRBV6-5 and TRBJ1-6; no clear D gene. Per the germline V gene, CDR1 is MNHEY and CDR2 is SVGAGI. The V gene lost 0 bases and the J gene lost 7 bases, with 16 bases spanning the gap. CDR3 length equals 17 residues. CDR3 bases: TGTGCCAGCAGTTACTCGAGCAGGTCCCGGCCCAATTCACCCCTCCACTTT. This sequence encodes CASSYSSRSRPNSPLHF.

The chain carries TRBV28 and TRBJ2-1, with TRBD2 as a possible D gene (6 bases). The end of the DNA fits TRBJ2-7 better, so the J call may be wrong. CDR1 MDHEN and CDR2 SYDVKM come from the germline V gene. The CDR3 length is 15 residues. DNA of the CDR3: TGTGCCAGCAGTGCCCCCGGGACTGGAGCCTACGAGCAGTACTTC. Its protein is CASSAPGTGAYEQYF.

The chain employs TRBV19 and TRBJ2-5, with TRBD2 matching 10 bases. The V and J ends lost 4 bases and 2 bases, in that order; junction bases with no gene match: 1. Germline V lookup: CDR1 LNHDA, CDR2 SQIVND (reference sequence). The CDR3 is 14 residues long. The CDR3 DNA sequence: TGTGCCAGTAGTAGGACTAGCGGACAAGAGACCCAGTACTTC. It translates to CASSRTSGQETQYF.

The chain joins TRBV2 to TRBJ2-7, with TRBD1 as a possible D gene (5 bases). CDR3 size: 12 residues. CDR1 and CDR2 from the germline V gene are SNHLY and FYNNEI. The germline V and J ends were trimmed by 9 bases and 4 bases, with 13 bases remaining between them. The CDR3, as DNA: TGTGCCAGTCAACGGACACTATACGAGCAGTACTTC. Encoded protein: CASQRTLYEQYF.

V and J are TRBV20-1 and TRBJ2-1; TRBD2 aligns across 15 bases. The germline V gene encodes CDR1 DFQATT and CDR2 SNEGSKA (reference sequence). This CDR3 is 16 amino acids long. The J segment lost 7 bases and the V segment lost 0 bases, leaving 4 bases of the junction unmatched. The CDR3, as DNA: TGCAGTGCTAGAGATGGAGGGACTAGCGGGAGGAATGAGCAGTTCTTC. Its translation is CSARDGGTSGRNEQFF.

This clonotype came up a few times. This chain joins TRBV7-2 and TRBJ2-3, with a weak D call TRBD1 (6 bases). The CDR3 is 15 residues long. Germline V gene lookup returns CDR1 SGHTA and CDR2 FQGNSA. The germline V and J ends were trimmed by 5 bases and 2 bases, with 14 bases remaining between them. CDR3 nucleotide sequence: TGTGCCAGCAGCCAGGGGCCCCTTAACACAGATACGCAGTATTTT. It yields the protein CASSQGPLNTDTQYF. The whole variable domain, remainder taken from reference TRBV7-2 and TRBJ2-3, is GAGVSQSPSNKVTEKGKDVELRCDPISGHTALYWYRQSLGQGLEFLIYFQGNSAPDKSGLPSDRFSAERTGGSVSTLTIQRTQQEDSAVYLCASSQGPLNTDTQYFGPGTRLTVL.

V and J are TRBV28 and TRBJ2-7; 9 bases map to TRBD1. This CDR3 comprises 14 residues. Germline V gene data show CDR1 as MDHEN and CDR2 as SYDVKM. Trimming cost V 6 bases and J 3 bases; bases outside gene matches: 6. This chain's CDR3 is CASRTGTGFYEQYF. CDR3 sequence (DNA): TGTGCCAGCAGAACCGGGACAGGGTTCTACGAGCAGTACTTC.

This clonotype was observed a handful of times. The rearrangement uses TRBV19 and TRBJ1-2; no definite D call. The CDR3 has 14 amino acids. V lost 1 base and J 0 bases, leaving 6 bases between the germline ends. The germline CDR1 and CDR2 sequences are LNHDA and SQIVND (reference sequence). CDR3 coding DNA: TGTGCCAGTAGTATAGCAGGACCTAACTATGGCTACACCTTC. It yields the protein CASSIAGPNYGYTF. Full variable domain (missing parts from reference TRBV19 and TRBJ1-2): DGGITQSPKYLFRKEGQNVTLSCEQNLNHDAMYWYRQDPGQGLRLIYYSQIVNDFQKGDIAEGYSVSREKKESFPLTVTSAQKNPTAFYLCASSIAGPNYGYTFGSGTRLTVV.

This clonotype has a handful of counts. In DNA, the CDR3 is TGCAGTGCTAGAGACCCTTCCGGCGGATCAGATACGCAGTATTTT. Its protein product is CSARDPSGGSDTQYF. The V call is TRBV20-1, the J call TRBJ2-3, with unresolved D. The CDR3 has 15 residues. V lost 0 bases, J lost 4 bases, and 14 bases lay in between. The V gene's germline CDR1 is DFQATT and CDR2 SNEGSKA (reference sequence).